This TCR beta chain was recovered during a study of blood T cell repertoires in COVID-19. On the study more broadly: Whether acute or convalescent, the COVID-19 samples came from the United States, Italy and Spain. The cDNA or gDNA used as material had been derived from T cells, B-cell-depleted T cells, or PBMCs.

Germline trimming cut 4 bases from V and 4 bases from J; bases unmatched to any gene: 18. The germline gives CDR1 SEHNR, CDR2 FQNEAQ (reference sequence). The CDR3 contains 18 residues. The authors' processing: Estimated nucleated cell counts came from reference gene primer amplification. Sequencing was performed with immunoSEQ multiplex PCR; in TCRdb, only in-frame clones are kept and a portion is missing. V, J and clone size are taken as reported in that table, and D and trimming were inferred from the DNA itself. The sample holds fewer than 200,000 clones; 80% are singletons and the top ten take approximately 7%.

The clonotype comes from a man between 65 and 79 years old with active or convalescent COVID-19. What was sequenced was peripheral blood. V and J are TRBV7-9 and TRBJ2-5; 7 bases are a match to TRBD2. CDR3 in amino acids: CASSSGGRGRGYLETQYF. For the CDR3, the DNA is TGTGCCAGCAGCTCCGGCGGGAGAGGCCGGGGGTATCTAGAGACCCAGTACTTC.